The 18 T cell receptor beta chains in this list originate from one sample, sequenced in a study of regulatory T cells in long-lasting Graves disease. Both iRepertoire HTBI primers and Arm-PCR of CDR3 regions were used to build the TCR beta libraries. One entry per CDR3 protein results from TCRdb running MiXCR on the multiplex PCR reads. Found here are 350,000 to 550,000 distinct CDR3 sequences, 13% to 15% of them singletons; the top ten hold approximately 17%. Time point specified: newly diagnosed GD, antithyroid drugs for less than 3 months. From PBMCs, RNA was extracted and then used to make the TCR library. These data were likewise used in another study, on T cells in Graves' hyperthyroidism and ophthalmopathy.

Material: peripheral blood mononuclear cells (PBMCs), obtained at new diagnosis, from a patient treated with antithyroid drugs. Receptor source: a woman in her fifties or sixties with Graves disease.

This clonotype was counted at least ten times. The V call is TRBV7-2, the J call TRBJ1-1; D gene ambiguous. The CDR3 contains 13 residues. V was clipped by 5 bases and J by 5 bases, with 12 bases between them. CDR1 and CDR2 (germline): SGHTA, FQGNSA. Here the CDR3 reads CASSRTRLTEAFF. CDR3 DNA sequence: TGTGCCAGCAGCAGGACGCGACTAACTGAAGCTTTCTTT.

A few counts support this clonotype. It is likely a read error, because the conserved phenylalanine at the end of the CDR3 is missing. The V gene is TRBV7-2, the J gene TRBJ1-5, with D possibly matching TRBD1 (6 bases). V was clipped by 5 bases and J by 5 bases, with 10 bases between them. The CDR3 length is 13 residues. The germline V gene encodes CDR1 SGHTA and CDR2 FQGNSA. The CDR3 region has the DNA TGTGCCAGCAGCCCACAGGGCGATCAGCCCCAGCATCTT. This translates into CASSPQGDQPQHL.

This clonotype was observed many times. The chain has TRBV27 and TRBJ2-7; perhaps TRBD1 as D (5 bases). V lost 0 bases and J 3 bases, leaving 9 bases between the germline ends. Germline lookup yields CDR1 MNHEY and CDR2 SMNVEV (reference sequence). The CDR3 is made up of 14 amino acids. CDR3 loop: CASSLSGRDYEQYF. The CDR3 bases are TGTGCCAGCAGTTTATCAGGCAGGGACTACGAGCAGTACTTC.

There are a few counts of this clonotype. V gene TRBV28 combines with J gene TRBJ1-4, with D possibly TRBD1 on 5 matching bases. CDR1 and CDR2 (germline): MDHEN, SYDVKM. This CDR3 spans 14 amino acids. V was clipped by 6 bases and J by 4 bases, with 12 bases between them. In nucleotides, the CDR3 is TGTGCCAGCAGACCGGGACGGTTTAATGAAAAACTGTTTTTT. Translated: CASRPGRFNEKLFF.

This clonotype has ten or more counts. The chain recombines TRBV9 with TRBJ2-1; TRBD2 aligns across 9 bases. V dropped 0 bases and J dropped 10; count of bases not matched to a gene: 5. The CDR3 is 14 residues long. The germline V gene has CDR1 SGDLS and CDR2 YYNGEE. The CDR3, as DNA: TGTGCCAGCAGCGTAGAGGTAGCGGGAGTAGAGCAGTTCTTC. Translating gives CASSVEVAGVEQFF.

The rearrangement joins TRBV2 to TRBJ2-3; D possibly corresponds to TRBD1 (6 bases). Germline V lookup: CDR1 SNHLY, CDR2 FYNNEI. The CDR3 sequence is 13 residues long. V gave up 6 bases and J gave up 11 bases, with 18 bases separating them. CDR3 amino acids: CASSDQQGRRQYF. In nucleotides, the CDR3 is TGTGCCAGCAGCGACCAACAGGGTCGGAGGCAGTATTTT.

This clonotype has at least ten counts. The gene calls are TRBV7-9 and TRBJ2-1; 7 bases match TRBD2. The CDR3 loop spans 17 amino acids. Trimming removed 0 bases from V and 2 bases from J; junction bases left unmatched: 7. The V gene's germline CDR1 is SEHNR and CDR2 FQNEAQ (reference sequence). Here the CDR3 DNA reads TGTGCCAGCAGCTTAGCGTATGGGGGAGGGGCCTACAATGAGCAGTTCTTC. This translates into CASSLAYGGGAYNEQFF.

This clonotype has ten or more counts. The CDR3 here is CASSPPTPRVQETQYF. The CDR3 coding sequence is TGTGCCAGCAGTCCCCCGACACCGAGGGTCCAAGAGACCCAGTACTTC. The chain is built from TRBV28 and TRBJ2-5; D is perhaps TRBD2 (5 bases). V shed 5 bases and J shed 1 base, with 17 bases lying between them. This CDR3 has 16 residues. The germline V gene has CDR1 MDHEN and CDR2 SYDVKM.

The J gene is TRBJ2-2, the V gene TRBV24-1; 8 bases map to TRBD1. The CDR3 contains 16 residues. The germline gives CDR1 KGHDR, CDR2 SFDVKD. V trimming: 3 bases; J trimming: 1 base; junction bases outside the gene matches: 3. CDR3 DNA sequence: TGTGCCACCAGTGATCCAGGACAGGGGAACACCGGGGAGCTGTTTTTT. Encoded protein: CATSDPGQGNTGELFF.

The chain links TRBV27 to TRBJ1-2; no clear D. Germline values: CDR1 MNHEY, CDR2 SMNVEV (reference sequence). V lost 0 bases and J lost 3, with 8 bases in between. This CDR3 has 14 residues. Here the CDR3 reads CASSLSRQHYGYTF. CDR3 in DNA: TGTGCCAGCAGTTTATCGAGGCAGCACTATGGCTACACCTTC.

This clonotype was counted ten times or more. The J gene is TRBJ1-4, the V gene TRBV30; D is unclear. The CDR3 consists of 10 residues. V was shortened by 5 bases and J by 5 bases, with 3 bases between the two germline ends. CDR1 and CDR2 (germline): GTSNPN, SVGIG (reference sequence). The CDR3 loop reads CAWGNEKLFF. In DNA form, the CDR3 reads TGTGCCTGGGGAAATGAAAAACTGTTTTTT.

This clonotype was seen at least ten times. The chain employs TRBV12-3 or TRBV12-4 and TRBJ1-5, with 8 positions matching TRBD1. This CDR3 has 16 residues. Germline trimming cut 4 bases from V and 5 bases from J; bases unmatched to any gene: 10. CDR3 protein: CASSWVQGARDQPQHF. DNA of the CDR3: TGTGCCAGCAGTTGGGTCCAGGGGGCAAGGGATCAGCCCCAGCATTTT.

This clonotype was observed many times. The chain combines TRBV18 with TRBJ2-1, with D perhaps TRBD2 (6 bases). The germline gives CDR1 KGHSH, CDR2 LQKENI. The CDR3 has 15 residues. V lost 2 bases and J 5 bases, leaving 13 bases between the germline ends. CDR3 residues: CASSPKTSRDNEQFF. CDR3 nucleotide sequence: TGTGCCAGCTCACCAAAAACTAGCCGAGACAATGAGCAGTTCTTC.

The sample holds a few counts of this clonotype. This chain uses TRBV5-1 with TRBJ2-7; D might be TRBD2 (5 bases). Germline loops: CDR1 SGHRS, CDR2 YFSETQ. The V end lost 2 bases, the J end lost 0 bases, and 15 bases lay between the germline ends. The CDR3 covers 16 residues. CDR3 in DNA: TGCGCCAGCAGCTTAACTTCGGGGTTAATCTCCTACGAGCAGTACTTC. It encodes CASSLTSGLISYEQYF.

This clonotype was observed many times. The V and J genes are TRBV12-3 or TRBV12-4 and TRBJ2-4; D perhaps matches TRBD1 (5 bases). The CDR3 is made up of 14 amino acids. V shed 6 bases and J shed 0 bases, with 9 bases lying between them. CDR3: CASRATVAKNIQYF. The CDR3 nucleotides read TGTGCCAGCAGGGCGACAGTAGCCAAAAACATTCAGTACTTC.

At least ten counts were recorded for this clonotype. The J gene is TRBJ2-7, the V gene TRBV2; 8 nucleotides match TRBD2. The CDR3 contains 16 residues. The junction had 10 bases not matched to a gene; V was cut back by 6 bases and J by 0 bases. The germline CDR1 and CDR2 sequences are SNHLY and FYNNEI. CDR3 in amino acids: CASRLTSEYHSYEQYF. The CDR3 DNA follows: TGTGCCAGCAGATTGACTAGCGAATACCACTCCTACGAGCAGTACTTC.

To note about this clonotype: A much larger clone differs from this one at a single base, so this may be a read error. The gene calls are TRBV5-1 and TRBJ2-3; D is perhaps TRBD1 (5 bases). The CDR3 is 14 residues long. Germline lookup yields CDR1 SGHRS and CDR2 YFSETQ. The V gene lost 5 bases and the J gene lost 9 bases, with 19 bases spanning the gap. The CDR3 DNA reads as TGCGCCAGCAGAGCTTGGCAGGGTGGTGAGACGCAGTATTTT. Its protein is CASRAWQGGETQYF. The full variable domain, completed using reference TRBV5-1 and TRBJ2-3, is KAGVTQTPRYLIKTRGQQVTLSCSPISGHRSVSWYQQTPGQGLQFLFEYFSETQRNKGNFPGRFSGRQFSNSRSEMNVSTLELGDSALYLCASRAWQGGETQYFGPGTRLTVL.

A word on this clonotype: A much more abundant neighbour one base away suggests this may be a read error. This rearrangement joins TRBV11-3 to TRBJ2-1; 8 positions match TRBD2. The CDR3 covers 15 residues. The germline V gene has CDR1 SGHNT and CDR2 YENEEA. In DNA form, the CDR3 reads TGTGCCAGCAGCTTAGAAAGCGGGAGCTGGAATGGGCAGTTCTTC. Protein: CASSLESGSWNGQFF.